This T cell receptor (beta chain) was sequenced for a study of shared clonotypes between healthy human individuals. The CDR3 runs to 11 residues. Germline V CDR1 and CDR2: MNHEY, SVGAGI. V gave up 8 bases and J gave up 6 bases, with 8 bases separating them. Repertoires were generated with immunoSEQ multiplex PCR, while TCRdb's copy carries only in-frame clones and drops some. Among more than 2 million clones listed, roughly 94% were seen once. This clone was seen just once. The sample consisted of naive CD4+ T cells sorted from blood. The subset here: CD45RA+ positively selected. This chain uses TRBV6-5 with TRBJ2-1, with D uncertain. This TCR was recovered from a man aged 18 to 30 in good health. CDR3 nucleotide sequence: TGTGCCAGCGGCCTAATCAATGAGCAGTTCTTC. As protein: CASGLINEQFF.